This passage covers 9 T cell receptor beta chains from one sample sequenced in a study of blood T cell repertoires in COVID-19. Using immunoSEQ multiplex PCR, the repertoire was profiled, and TCRdb retains in-frame clones only, with some absent. The sample has 120,000 or so clones; around 90% are singletons. The material sequenced was peripheral blood. Every receptor here comes from a human donor in a cohort sampled during active COVID-19.

The chain carries TRBV7-9 and TRBJ1-1; the D gene is possibly TRBD1 (6 bases). This CDR3 contains 13 residues. V gave up 10 bases and J gave up 3 bases, with 15 bases separating them. From germline, CDR1 is SEHNR and CDR2 FQNEAQ (reference sequence). The CDR3 sequence: CATGGASDTEAFF. The CDR3 region has the DNA TGTGCCACTGGGGGGGCTAGCGACACTGAAGCTTTCTTT.

The chain links TRBV7-8 to TRBJ2-7; 8 bases agree with TRBD1. The V gene's germline CDR1 is SGHVS and CDR2 FQNEAQ. Germline trimming cut 5 bases from V and 3 bases from J; bases unmatched to any gene: 6. The CDR3 is made up of 14 amino acids. CDR3: CASSGRDRIYEQYF. The CDR3 DNA sequence: TGTGCCAGCAGCGGTAGGGACAGGATCTACGAGCAGTACTTC.

The V gene is TRBV9, the J gene TRBJ1-4; 9 bases are shared with TRBD1. Germline CDR1 SGDLS, CDR2 YYNGEE. CDR3 length equals 17 residues. Losses at the gene ends were 3 bases for V and 7 bases for J; bases not matched to a gene: 13. The CDR3 is CASSASGGQGPLEKLFF. The CDR3 nucleotides are TGTGCCAGCAGCGCCTCAGGCGGACAGGGGCCTCTTGAAAAACTGTTTTTT.

The chain links TRBV15 to TRBJ2-2, with D maybe TRBD2 (6 bases). The V end was cut by 1 base, the J end by 3 bases, with 15 bases between. Per the germline V gene, CDR1 is LNHNV and CDR2 is YYDKDF (reference sequence). The CDR3 sequence is 17 residues long. CDR3 DNA sequence: TGTGCCACCAGCAGAGTGGGACGGGGGACCTACACCGGGGAGCTGTTTTTT. Its translation: CATSRVGRGTYTGELFF.

Concerning this clone itself: The junction and the germline gene differ at one end; a read error may be behind it. The chain uses TRBV4-1 and TRBJ1-5; 8 nucleotides line up with TRBD1. The CDR3 is 15 residues long. CDR1 is MGHRA, CDR2 YSYEKL, per germline. The CDR3 region is CASSQGQGMSQPQHF. CDR3 sequence (DNA): TGCGCCAGCAGTCAAGGACAGGGAATGAGTCAGCCCCAGCATTTT.

This chain joins TRBV13 and TRBJ2-7; TRBD2 matches at 14 bases. The trim removed 4 bases at V and 5 bases at J, leaving 4 bases unmatched. There are 15 residues in the CDR3. Germline V lookup: CDR1 PRHDT, CDR2 FYEKMQ (reference sequence). The CDR3: CASSSGLAGVNEQYF. The DNA of the CDR3 is TGTGCCAGCAGCTCGGGACTAGCGGGAGTTAACGAGCAGTACTTC.

The chain is built from TRBV29-1 and TRBJ1-3; D may be TRBD1 (5 bases). From germline, CDR1 is SQVTM and CDR2 ANQGSEA. The CDR3 sequence is 16 residues long. V lost 6 bases to trimming and J lost 4 bases, with 22 bases between them. CDR3 sequence (DNA): TGCAGCGTGGGGGGGTTCTCGTCGCCGGCGGGAAACACCATATATTTT. It specifies CSVGGFSSPAGNTIYF.

V is TRBV24-1 and J is TRBJ2-4; D is unclear. CDR1 and CDR2 from the germline V gene are KGHDR and SFDVKD. This CDR3 is 13 amino acids long. Between the trimmed V and J ends, which lost 10 bases and 7 bases, there was a span of 16 bases. CDR3 sequence (DNA): TGTGCCACGGCGGCCCCAGTTGGGAACATTCAGTACTTC. It yields the protein CATAAPVGNIQYF.

This clone was recorded once. V and J are TRBV5-1 and TRBJ1-1; TRBD1 matches 12 bases. Trimming took 7 bases from V and 7 from J; bases not matched to a gene: 8. The CDR3 sequence is 14 residues long. Germline V gene lookup returns CDR1 SGHRS and CDR2 YFSETQ. Written as DNA, the CDR3 is TGCGCCAGCTTGCCGGGACAGGGGGCGTTTGAAGCTTTCTTT. Translation gives CASLPGQGAFEAFF. Based on the CDR3 plus reference TRBV5-1 and TRBJ1-1, the full variable domain is KAGVTQTPRYLIKTRGQQVTLSCSPISGHRSVSWYQQTPGQGLQFLFEYFSETQRNKGNFPGRFSGRQFSNSRSEMNVSTLELGDSALYLCASLPGQGAFEAFFGQGTRLTVV.